Following are 5 T cell receptor beta chains from one sample sequenced in a study of blood T cells in healthy people across ages (dated by TCRdb to the mid-2010s). The library was made by 5' RACE. Sequencing was performed on an Illumina HiSeq 2500. A second about 7 to 11 cycle PCR used a sample-barcoded 5' primer and a J-beta primer mix. The raw public data were reprocessed by TCRdb itself: fastp quality trimming at Q25, MiXCR clonotype calling, in-frame beta chains only. Identical CDR3 proteins give one entry, which carries the most common genes and DNA. A total of approximately 810,000 distinct CDR3 sequences appear in this sample, 29% of them only once. The biggest ten clones account for around 16% of the sample. Sequencing used blood. Receptor source: a woman over 75 in good health.

This chain joins TRBV5-1 and TRBJ2-7; 9 positions match TRBD1. The J call may be mistaken, given a closer DNA end match to TRBJ2-5. The CDR3 is 15 amino acids. Germline V gene lookup returns CDR1 SGHRS and CDR2 YFSETQ. The CDR3 loop reads CASSLEGTGLETQYF. The CDR3 coding sequence is TGCGCCAGCAGCTTGGAAGGGACAGGGCTGGAGACCCAGTACTTC.

This clonotype has a count of ten or more. The rearrangement links TRBV7-6 to TRBJ1-2; 8 bases agree with TRBD1. J gave up 8 bases and V 1 base, and 6 bases lay outside the gene matches. The germline CDR1 and CDR2 sequences are SGHVS and FNYEAQ. The length of the CDR3 is 14 residues. The CDR3 region has the DNA TGTGCCAGCAGCTTAGGCGAAACAGGGGGAGGCTACACCTTC. Translation: CASSLGETGGGYTF.

The chain has TRBV11-3 and TRBJ1-1, with no clear D. Germline CDR1 is SGHNT and CDR2 is YENEEA. V was cut by 2 bases and J by 6 bases, with 10 bases left in between. The CDR3 covers 13 residues. As DNA, the CDR3 is TGTGCCAGCAGCTTATCCCGCAACGCTGAAGCTTTCTTT. It yields the protein CASSLSRNAEAFF.

Ten or more counts support this clonotype. This chain links TRBV7-2 with TRBJ2-7; TRBD1 might be the D (5 bases). Germline V gene lookup returns CDR1 SGHTA and CDR2 FQGNSA. Trimming took 1 base from V and 3 from J, leaving 13 bases between them. The CDR3 totals 15 residues. The CDR3 protein is CASSLVLGRDYEQYF. DNA of the CDR3: TGTGCCAGCAGCTTAGTCCTCGGCAGGGACTACGAGCAGTACTTC.

Concerning this clonotype itself: It may be a read error: a sequence one base away is much more abundant. The rearrangement joins TRBV7-2 to TRBJ2-5, with 9 bases lining up with TRBD1. This CDR3 region has 15 residues. Per germline, CDR1 SGHTA and CDR2 FQGNSA. Trimming removed 7 bases from V and 11 bases from J; junction bases left unmatched: 17. CDR3 sequence reads: CASMRWTGVGDEQYF. The CDR3 bases are TGTGCCAGCATGAGGTGGACAGGGGTTGGCGATGAGCAGTACTTC.